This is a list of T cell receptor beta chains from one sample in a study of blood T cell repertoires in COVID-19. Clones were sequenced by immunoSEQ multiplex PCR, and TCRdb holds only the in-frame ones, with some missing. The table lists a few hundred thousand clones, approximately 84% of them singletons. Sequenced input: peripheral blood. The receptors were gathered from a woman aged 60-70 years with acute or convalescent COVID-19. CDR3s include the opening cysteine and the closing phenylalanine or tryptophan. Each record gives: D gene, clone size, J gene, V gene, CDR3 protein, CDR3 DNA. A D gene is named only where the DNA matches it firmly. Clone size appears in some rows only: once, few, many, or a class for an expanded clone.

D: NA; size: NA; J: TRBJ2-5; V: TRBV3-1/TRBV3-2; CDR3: CASSQSLQETQYF; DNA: TGTGCCAGCAGCCAAAGCCTGCAAGAGACCCAGTACTTC
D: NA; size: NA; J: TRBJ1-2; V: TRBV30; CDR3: CAWSGGGGYTF; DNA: TGTGCCTGGAGTGGAGGCGGCGGCTACACCTTC
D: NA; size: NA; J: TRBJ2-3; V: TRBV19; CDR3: CASSRLNLNTDTQYF; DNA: TGTGCCAGCTCACGACTGAATCTTAACACAGATACGCAGTATTTT
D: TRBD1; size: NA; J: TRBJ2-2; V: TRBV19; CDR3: CASSKKTGWGNTGELFF; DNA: TGTGCCAGTAGTAAAAAGACAGGGTGGGGGAACACCGGGGAGCTGTTTTTT
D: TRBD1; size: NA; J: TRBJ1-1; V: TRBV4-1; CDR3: CASSHASTGQGGSRTFF; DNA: TGCGCCAGCAGCCACGCCAGCACGGGACAGGGTGGTTCGAGGACTTTCTTT
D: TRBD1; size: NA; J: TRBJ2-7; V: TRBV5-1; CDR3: CASSFSWDRAYEQYF; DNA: TGCGCCAGCAGCTTTTCTTGGGACAGGGCCTACGAGCAGTACTTC
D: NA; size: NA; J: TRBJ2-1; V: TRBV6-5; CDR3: CASSYGAQAYNEQFF; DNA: TGTGCCAGCAGTTACGGGGCACAGGCCTACAATGAGCAGTTCTTC
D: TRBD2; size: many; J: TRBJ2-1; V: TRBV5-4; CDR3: CASSLTGGLHNEQFF; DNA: TGTGCCAGCAGTTTGACGGGAGGGTTGCACAATGAGCAGTTCTTC
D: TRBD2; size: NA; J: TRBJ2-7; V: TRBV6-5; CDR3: CASSYHQRGSEQYF; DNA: TGTGCCAGCAGTTACCACCAGCGGGGGAGCGAGCAGTACTTC
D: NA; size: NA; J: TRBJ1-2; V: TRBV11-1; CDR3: CASSLVAGTGYTF; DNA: TGTGCCAGCAGCTTAGTTGCGGGAACTGGCTACACCTTC
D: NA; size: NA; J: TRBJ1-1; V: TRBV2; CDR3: CASIQQRNTEAFF; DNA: TGTGCCAGCATCCAACAACGGAACACTGAAGCTTTCTTT
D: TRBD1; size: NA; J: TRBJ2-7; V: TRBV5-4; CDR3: CASSLATGEHEQYF; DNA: TGTGCCAGCAGCTTGGCTACAGGGGAACACGAGCAGTACTTC
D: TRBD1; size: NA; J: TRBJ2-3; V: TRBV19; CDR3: CATGTGGRTDTQYF; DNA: TGTGCAACCGGGACAGGGGGCCGGACAGATACGCAGTATTTT
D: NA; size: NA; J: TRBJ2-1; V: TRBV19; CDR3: CASIQGNGNEQFF; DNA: TGTGCCAGTATACAGGGCAATGGCAATGAGCAGTTCTTC
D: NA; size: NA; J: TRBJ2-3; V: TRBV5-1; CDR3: CASSLFGGSSDTQYF; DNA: TGCGCCAGCAGCTTGTTTGGGGGGTCTTCAGATACGCAGTATTTT
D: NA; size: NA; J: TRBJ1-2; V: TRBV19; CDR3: CASRTSGGEHGYTF; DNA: TGTGCCAGTAGGACAAGTGGAGGCGAGCATGGCTACACCTTC
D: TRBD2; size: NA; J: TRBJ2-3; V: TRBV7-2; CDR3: CASSQGLAASTDTQYF; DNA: TGTGCCAGCAGCCAAGGACTAGCGGCTAGCACAGATACGCAGTATTTT
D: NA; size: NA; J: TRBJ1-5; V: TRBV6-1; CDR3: CASSEPTYDSILNQPQHF; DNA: TGTGCCAGCAGTGAACCGACTTACGACAGCATCCTTAATCAGCCCCAGCATTTT
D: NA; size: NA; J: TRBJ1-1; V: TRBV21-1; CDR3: CASSKAGSTEAFF; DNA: TGTGCCAGCAGCAAAGCGGGGAGCACTGAAGCTTTCTTT
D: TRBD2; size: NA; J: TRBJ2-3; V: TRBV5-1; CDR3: CASSLGLAGGILSVADTQYF; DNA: TGCGCCAGCAGCTTGGGACTAGCGGGGGGTATCCTCAGTGTCGCAGATACGCAGTATTTT
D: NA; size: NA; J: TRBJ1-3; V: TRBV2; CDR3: CASMRVSSGNTIYF; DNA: TGTGCCAGCATGAGGGTTAGCTCTGGAAACACCATATATTTT
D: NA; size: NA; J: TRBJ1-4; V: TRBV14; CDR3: CASSRRTATNEKLFF; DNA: TGTGCCAGCAGCCGCCGGACAGCAACTAATGAAAAACTGTTTTTT
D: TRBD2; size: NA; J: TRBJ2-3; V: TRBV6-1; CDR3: CASSVAAGGSTDTQYF; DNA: TGTGCCAGCAGTGTCGCAGCGGGGGGGAGCACAGATACGCAGTATTTT
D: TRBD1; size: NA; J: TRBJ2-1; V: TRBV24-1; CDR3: CATSDLRDSPNNEQFF; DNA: TGTGCCACCAGTGATTTGCGGGACAGCCCAAACAATGAGCAGTTCTTC
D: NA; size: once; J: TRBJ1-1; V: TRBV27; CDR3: CASSINTGLVAFF; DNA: TGTGCCAGCAGTATAAACACAGGGTTAGTCGCTTTCTTT
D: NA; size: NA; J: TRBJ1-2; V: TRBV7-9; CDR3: CASSPRRGFYGYTF; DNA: TGTGCCAGCAGCCCTCGCCGGGGGTTCTATGGCTACACCTTC
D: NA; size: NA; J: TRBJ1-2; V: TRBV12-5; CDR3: CASGLPRGGINYGYTF; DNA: TGTGCTAGTGGTTTGCCTCGGGGGGGGATTAACTATGGCTACACCTTC
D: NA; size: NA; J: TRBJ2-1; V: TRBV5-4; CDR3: CASSFGTGPQLNEQFF; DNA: TGTGCCAGCAGCTTTGGTACAGGACCCCAACTTAATGAGCAGTTCTTC